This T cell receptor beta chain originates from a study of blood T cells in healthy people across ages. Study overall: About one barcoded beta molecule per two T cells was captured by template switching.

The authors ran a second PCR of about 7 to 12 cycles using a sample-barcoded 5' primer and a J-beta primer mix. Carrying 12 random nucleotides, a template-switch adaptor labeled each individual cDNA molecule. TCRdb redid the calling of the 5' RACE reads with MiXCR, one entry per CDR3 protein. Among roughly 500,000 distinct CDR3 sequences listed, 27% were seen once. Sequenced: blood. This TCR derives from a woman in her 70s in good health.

CDR3 sequence: CSAGGQPPWDTQYF. The CDR3 coding sequence is TGCAGTGCTGGGGGACAGCCCCCTTGGGATACGCAGTATTTT. The V and J genes are TRBV20-1 and TRBJ2-3, with 7 bases lining up with TRBD1. This CDR3 region has 14 residues. V dropped 5 bases and J dropped 6; count of bases not matched to a gene: 11. In germline, CDR1 is DFQATT, CDR2 SNEGSKA (reference sequence).